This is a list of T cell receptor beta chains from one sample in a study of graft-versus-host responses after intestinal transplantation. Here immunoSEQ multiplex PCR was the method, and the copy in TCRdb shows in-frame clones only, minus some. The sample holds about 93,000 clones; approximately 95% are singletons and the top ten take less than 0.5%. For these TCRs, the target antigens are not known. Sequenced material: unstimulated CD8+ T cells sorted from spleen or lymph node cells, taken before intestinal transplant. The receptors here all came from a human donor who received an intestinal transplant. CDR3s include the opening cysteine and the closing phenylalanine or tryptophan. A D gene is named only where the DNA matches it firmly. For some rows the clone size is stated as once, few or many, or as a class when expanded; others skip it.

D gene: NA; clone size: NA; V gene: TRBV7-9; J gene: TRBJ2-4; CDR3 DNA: TGTGCCAGCAGCTTAGTCGGCGAGGTTGTGGGCATTCAGTACTTC; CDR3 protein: CASSLVGEVVGIQYF
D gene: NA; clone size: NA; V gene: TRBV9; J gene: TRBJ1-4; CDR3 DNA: TGTGCCAGCAGCGTAGGTGGGGGGGCCGGCGAAAAACTGTTTTTT; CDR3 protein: CASSVGGGAGEKLFF
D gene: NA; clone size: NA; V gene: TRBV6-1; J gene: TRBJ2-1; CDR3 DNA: TGTGCCAGCAGTGAAGGAGGAGGGCATGAGCAGTTCTTC; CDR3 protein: CASSEGGGHEQFF
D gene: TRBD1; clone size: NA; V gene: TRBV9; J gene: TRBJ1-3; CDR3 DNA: TGTGCCAGCAGCGTAGCCCCGGCCTCTTCGACAGGGGTGGTCCCAAGGTCTGGAAACACCATATATTTT; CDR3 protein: CASSVAPASSTGVVPRSGNTIYF
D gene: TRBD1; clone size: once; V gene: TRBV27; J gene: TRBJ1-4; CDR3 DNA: TGTGCCAGCAGTTTCCAGGGGGCATGGGATGAAAAACTGTTTTTT; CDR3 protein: CASSFQGAWDEKLFF
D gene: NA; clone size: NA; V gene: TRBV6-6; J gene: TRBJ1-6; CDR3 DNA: TGTGCCAGCAGTTCAGAAGGCCGGGATTATAATTCACCCCTCCACTTT; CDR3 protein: CASSSEGRDYNSPLHF
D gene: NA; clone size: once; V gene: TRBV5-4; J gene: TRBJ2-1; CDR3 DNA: TGTGCCAGCAGCACTATTATTCAGTCCTACAATGAGCAGTTCTTC; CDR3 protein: CASSTIIQSYNEQFF
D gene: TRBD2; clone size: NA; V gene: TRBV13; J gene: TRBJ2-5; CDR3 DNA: TGTGCCAGCAGCTTGCAAGGACTAGCGGGGTCGTACCAAGAGACCCAGTACTTC; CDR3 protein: CASSLQGLAGSYQETQYF
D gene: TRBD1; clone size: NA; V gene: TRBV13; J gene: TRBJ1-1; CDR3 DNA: TGTGCCAGCAGCTCGGGACAGCCGGTGAGCACTGAAGCTTTCTTT; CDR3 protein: CASSSGQPVSTEAFF
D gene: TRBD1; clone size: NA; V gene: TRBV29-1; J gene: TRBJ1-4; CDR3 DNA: TGCAGCGTTGGCACAGGGGAGAATGAAAAACTGTTTTTT; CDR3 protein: CSVGTGENEKLFF
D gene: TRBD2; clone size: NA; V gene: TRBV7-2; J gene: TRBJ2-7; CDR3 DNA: TGTGCCAGCAGCTTAGTTCCGGGAGGCTACGAGCAGTACTTC; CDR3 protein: CASSLVPGGYEQYF
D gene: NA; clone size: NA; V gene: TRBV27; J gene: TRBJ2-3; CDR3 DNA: TGTGCCAGCAGGGACAGTTATTCTAGCACAGATACGCAGTATTTT; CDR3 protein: CASRDSYSSTDTQYF
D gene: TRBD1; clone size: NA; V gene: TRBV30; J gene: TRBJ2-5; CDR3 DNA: TGTGCCTGGACCGGGACAGGCGGGCAAGAGACCCAGTACTTC; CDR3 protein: CAWTGTGGQETQYF
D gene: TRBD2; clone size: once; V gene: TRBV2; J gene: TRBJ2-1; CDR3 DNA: TGTGCCAGCAGTGGGACTAGCGGGGCTGATGAGCAGTTCTTC; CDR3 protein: CASSGTSGADEQFF
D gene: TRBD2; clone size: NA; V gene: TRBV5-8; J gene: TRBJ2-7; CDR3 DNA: TGTGCCAGCGGCCCCCTAGGCGGGGGCTCCTACGAGCAGTACTTC; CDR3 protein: CASGPLGGGSYEQYF
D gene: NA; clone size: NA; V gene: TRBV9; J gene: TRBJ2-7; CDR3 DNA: TGTGCCAGCAGCGTAGGTTCAGCTAGCTCCTACGAGCAGTACTTC; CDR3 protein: CASSVGSASSYEQYF
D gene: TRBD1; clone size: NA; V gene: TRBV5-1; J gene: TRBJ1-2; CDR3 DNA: TGCGCCAGCAGCCAGGGACAGGGGGTGTCTGCCTATGGCTACACCTTC; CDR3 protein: CASSQGQGVSAYGYTF
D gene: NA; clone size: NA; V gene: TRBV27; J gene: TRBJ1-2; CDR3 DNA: TGTGCCAGCAGGAAAATGGACACCGACTATGGCTACACCTTC; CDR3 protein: CASRKMDTDYGYTF
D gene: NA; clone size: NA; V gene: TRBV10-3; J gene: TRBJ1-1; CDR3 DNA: TGTGCCACCACCTCCGGGGGACTCATGAACACTGAAGCTTTCTTT; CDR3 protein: CATTSGGLMNTEAFF
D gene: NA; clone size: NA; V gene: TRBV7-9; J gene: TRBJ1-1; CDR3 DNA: TGTGCCAGCAGCTCAAGCCTGGGGGGGGCAGGAGGTACTGAAGCTTTCTTT; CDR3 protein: CASSSSLGGAGGTEAFF
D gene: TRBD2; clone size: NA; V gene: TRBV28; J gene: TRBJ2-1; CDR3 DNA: TGTGCCAGCAGTATTCTAGCGGGAGACGGTGAGCAGTTCTTC; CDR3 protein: CASSILAGDGEQFF
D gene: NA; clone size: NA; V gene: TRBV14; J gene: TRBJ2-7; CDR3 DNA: TGTGCCAGCAGCCAAGAAACTAGCAGTTACGAGCAGTACTTC; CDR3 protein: CASSQETSSYEQYF
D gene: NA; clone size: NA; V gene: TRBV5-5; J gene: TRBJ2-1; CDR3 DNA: TGTGCCAGCAGCTTGGAATTTAGCCCGTTTTACAATGAGCAGTTCTTC; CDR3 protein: CASSLEFSPFYNEQFF
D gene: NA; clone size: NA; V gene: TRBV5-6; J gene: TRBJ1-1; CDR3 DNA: TGTGCCAGCAGTCAACAGGGTTTCACTGAAGCTTTCTTT; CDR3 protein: CASSQQGFTEAFF
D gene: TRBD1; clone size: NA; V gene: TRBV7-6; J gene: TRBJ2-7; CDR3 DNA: TGTGCCAGCAGCTTTAGTCGGGACAGAGCCTACGAGCAGTACTTC; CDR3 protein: CASSFSRDRAYEQYF
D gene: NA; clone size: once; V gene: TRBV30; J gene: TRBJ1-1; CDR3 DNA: TGTGCCTGGAGCGGTGTATACACTGAAGCTTTCTTT; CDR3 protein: CAWSGVYTEAFF
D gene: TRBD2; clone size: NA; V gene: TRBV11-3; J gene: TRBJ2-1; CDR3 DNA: TGTGCCAGCAGCTCTTACACCGGGACTAGCGGGTACAATGAGCAGTTCTTC; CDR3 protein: CASSSYTGTSGYNEQFF
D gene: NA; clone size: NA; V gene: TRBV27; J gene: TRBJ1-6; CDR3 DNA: TGTGCCAGCAGTTTCCCCAGCTCCTATAATTCACCCCTCCACTTT; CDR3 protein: CASSFPSSYNSPLHF
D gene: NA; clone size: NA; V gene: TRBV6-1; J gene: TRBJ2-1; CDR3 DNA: TGTGCCAGCAGTGATCAAGAAGGGGGTAACAATGAGCAGTTCTTC; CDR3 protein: CASSDQEGGNNEQFF
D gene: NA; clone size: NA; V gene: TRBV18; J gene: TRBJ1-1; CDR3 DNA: TGTGCCAGCTCCCGAGGTGAAATGGGCACTGAAGCTTTCTTT; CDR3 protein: CASSRGEMGTEAFF
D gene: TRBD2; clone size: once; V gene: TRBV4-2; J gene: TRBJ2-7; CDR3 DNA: TGTGCCAGCAGAGAACTAGCGGGGGGAAGCTCCTACGAGCAGTACTTC; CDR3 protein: CASRELAGGSSYEQYF
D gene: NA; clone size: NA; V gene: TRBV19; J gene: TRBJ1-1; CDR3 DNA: TGTGCCAGTAGGGTGAACATGAACACTGAAGCTTTCTTT; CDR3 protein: CASRVNMNTEAFF
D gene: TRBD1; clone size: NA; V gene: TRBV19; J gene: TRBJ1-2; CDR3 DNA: TGTGCCAGTAGTATGACAGGGAGTTTCTATGGCTACACCTTC; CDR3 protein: CASSMTGSFYGYTF
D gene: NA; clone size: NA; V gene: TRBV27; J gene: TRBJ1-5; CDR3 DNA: TGTGCCAGCAGTTTAAGAGGTAACCAGCCCCAGCATTTT; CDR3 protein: CASSLRGNQPQHF
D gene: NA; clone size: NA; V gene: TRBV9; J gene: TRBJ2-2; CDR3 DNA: TGTGCCAGCAGCGTAGCAGGTTTGAACACCGGGGAGCTGTTTTTT; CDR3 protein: CASSVAGLNTGELFF
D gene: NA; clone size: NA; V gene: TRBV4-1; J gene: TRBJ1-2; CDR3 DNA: TGCGCCAGCAGCCCCGCCGCCGGGTATGGCTACACCTTC; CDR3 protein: CASSPAAGYGYTF
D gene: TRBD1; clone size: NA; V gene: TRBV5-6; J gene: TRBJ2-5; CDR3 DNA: TGTGCCAGCAGCGGAGGCGGGACAGGGGAGGAGACCCAGTACTTC; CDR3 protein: CASSGGGTGEETQYF
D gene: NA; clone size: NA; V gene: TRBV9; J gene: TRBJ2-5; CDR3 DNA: TGTGCCAGCAGCGTGTCGGGGGTCCAAGAGACCCAGTACTTC; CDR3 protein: CASSVSGVQETQYF
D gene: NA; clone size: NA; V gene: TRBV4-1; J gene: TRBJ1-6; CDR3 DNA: TGCGCCAGCAGCCAAGATAGCACCATAAATTCACCCCTCCACTTT; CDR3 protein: CASSQDSTINSPLHF
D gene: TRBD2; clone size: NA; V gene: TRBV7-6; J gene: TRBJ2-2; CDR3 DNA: TGTGCCAGCAGCTCGCGGGCTAGCGGGGCGAACACCGGGGAGCTGTTTTTT; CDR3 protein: CASSSRASGANTGELFF